The 21 T cell receptor beta chains in this list originate from one sample, sequenced in a study of blood T cells in healthy people across ages. The use of a sample-barcoded 5' primer and a J-beta primer mix characterized a second PCR of roughly 6 to 11 cycles. TCRdb reanalysed the 5' RACE reads using MiXCR and keeps one entry per CDR3 protein. The table has just under 550,000 distinct CDR3 sequences, 20% to 30% seen once; the top ten hold approximately 10%. Another study also made use of these data, one on T cells of mothers and their children.

Input material: blood. The receptors stem from a boy under 18 in good health.

V is TRBV2 and J is TRBJ2-5; D is possibly TRBD2 (6 bases). Germline CDR1 is SNHLY and CDR2 is FYNNEI. The CDR3 is 17 amino acids. V was trimmed by 4 bases and J by 4 bases, leaving 22 bases between them. In nucleotides, the CDR3 is TGTGCCAGCAGTGGACCGGGAGCAGGGAAGTCTGGAGAGACCCAGTACTTC. Translating it yields CASSGPGAGKSGETQYF.

Only a few counts were recorded for this clonotype. The chain couples TRBV9 to TRBJ2-2; D is possibly TRBD1 or TRBD2 (7 bases each). Looked up from germline, CDR1 is SGDLS and CDR2 is YYNGEE. CDR3 length equals 14 residues. Trimming shortened V by 3 bases and J by 6 bases, and 12 bases separated the two germline ends. The CDR3, as DNA: TGTGCCAGCAGCGCAGGGGGGGGAGCCGGGGAGCTGTTTTTT. Protein: CASSAGGGAGELFF. The full variable domain, in which reference TRBV9 and TRBJ2-2 provide the parts outside the CDR3, is DSGVTQTPKHLITATGQRVTLRCSPRSGDLSVYWYQQSLDQGLQFLIQYYNGEERAKGNILERFSAQQFPDLHSELNLSSLELGDSALYFCASSAGGGAGELFFGEGSRLTVL.

This clonotype was counted between two and nine times. V usage is TRBV18 and J usage is TRBJ2-5, with a tentative D call TRBD2 (5 bases). V lost 2 bases and J 2 bases, leaving 18 bases between the germline ends. The germline gives CDR1 KGHSH, CDR2 LQKENI. The CDR3 runs to 17 residues. In DNA, the CDR3 is TGTGCCAGCTCACCATACAGCCGGGGATCCGTTCAAGAGACCCAGTACTTC. Encoded protein: CASSPYSRGSVQETQYF.

The chain uses TRBV30 and TRBJ1-1; 10 nucleotides agree with TRBD1. The CDR3 runs to 13 residues. CDR1 GTSNPN and CDR2 SVGIG come from the germline V gene (reference sequence). V lost 4 bases, J lost 5 bases, and 4 bases stayed unmatched. This CDR3 is CAWIGTGDTEAFF. The CDR3 DNA follows: TGTGCCTGGATCGGGACAGGGGATACTGAAGCTTTCTTT. The full variable domain, its missing parts supplied by reference TRBV30 and TRBJ1-1, is SQTIHQWPATLVQPVGSPLSLECTVEGTSNPNLYWYRQAAGRGLQLLFYSVGIGQISSEVPQNLSASRPQDRQFILSSKKLLLSDSGFYLCAWIGTGDTEAFFGQGTRLTVV.

This clonotype turned up a few times. The chain couples TRBV15 to TRBJ1-3; maybe TRBD1 (6 bases). Trimming removed 2 bases from V and 0 bases from J, with 14 bases in between. Germline loops: CDR1 LNHNV, CDR2 YYDKDF (reference sequence). This CDR3 has 17 residues. CDR3 coding DNA: TGTGCCACCAGCAGACCGGGGACACCTTTCTCTGGAAACACCATATATTTT. It encodes CATSRPGTPFSGNTIYF.

This chain connects TRBV18 to TRBJ1-4; TRBD1 matches 7 bases. Germline CDR1 reads KGHSH; CDR2 reads LQKENI. The J segment lost 6 bases and the V segment lost 6 bases, leaving 7 bases of the junction unmatched. This CDR3 contains 14 residues. The CDR3 is CASSRQGWDEKLFF. Here the CDR3 DNA reads TGTGCCAGCTCTCGACAGGGATGGGATGAAAAACTGTTTTTT.

This clonotype was seen a few times. V gene TRBV7-2 combines with J gene TRBJ2-3; D unclear. With 3 bases removed from V and 5 bases from J, the gap between germline ends came to 18 bases. The CDR3 is made up of 16 amino acids. CDR1 SGHTA and CDR2 FQGNSA come from the germline V gene. CDR3 DNA sequence: TGTGCCAGCAGCTTGGCAAGACATGGGGTTGTAGATACGCAGTATTTT. It yields the protein CASSLARHGVVDTQYF.

This clonotype was detected many times. The rearrangement links TRBV18 to TRBJ1-1, with D uncertain. The CDR3 loop spans 11 amino acids. Trimming took off 3 bases at V and 3 bases at J, with 2 bases between the two ends. Germline V gene data show CDR1 as KGHSH and CDR2 as LQKENI. CDR3 residues: CASSPDTEAFF. In nucleotides, the CDR3 is TGTGCCAGCTCACCTGACACTGAAGCTTTCTTT.

The V gene is TRBV6-5, the J gene TRBJ2-6, with D possibly being TRBD1 (5 bases). CDR1 is MNHEY, CDR2 SVGAGI, per germline. V was clipped by 2 bases and J by 1 base, with 15 bases between them. CDR3 length: 18 amino acids. CDR3 sequence reads: CASSYQIDRQSGANVLTF. The CDR3 DNA reads as TGTGCCAGCAGTTACCAGATCGACAGACAGTCTGGGGCCAACGTCCTGACTTTC.

J is TRBJ2-7 and V is TRBV20-1, with 14 bases fitting TRBD2. The CDR3 has 17 amino acids. CDR1 and CDR2 from the germline V gene are DFQATT and SNEGSKA (reference sequence). Trimming cost V 0 bases and J 3 bases; bases outside gene matches: 7. The chain's CDR3 is CSARDPGLAGGNYEQYF. The CDR3 DNA is TGCAGTGCTAGAGACCCCGGACTAGCGGGAGGAAACTACGAGCAGTACTTC.

This clonotype was seen ten or more times. The V and J genes are TRBV7-2 and TRBJ2-7, with 8 nucleotides matching TRBD1. With 4 bases clipped from V and 3 bases from J, the junction kept 14 bases outside the gene matches. The germline V gene encodes CDR1 SGHTA and CDR2 FQGNSA. This CDR3 is built from 17 residues. The CDR3 DNA is TGTGCCAGCAGCTCTTATGGACAGGGAAGGAGAGACTACGAGCAGTACTTC. Translation: CASSSYGQGRRDYEQYF.

This clonotype was observed a handful of times. J is TRBJ2-1 and V is TRBV20-1, with D unclear. The closer fit of TRBJ2-5 to the DNA end suggests the J call may be wrong. Per the germline V gene, CDR1 is DFQATT and CDR2 is SNEGSKA (reference sequence). The CDR3 consists of 14 residues. The DNA of the CDR3 is TGCAGTGCTAGAATCGGGTACACCAGGGAGACCCAGTACTTC. As protein: CSARIGYTRETQYF.

The V gene is TRBV29-1, the J gene TRBJ1-6; D unclear. V lost 3 bases and J 9 bases, leaving 12 bases between the germline ends. Per germline, CDR1 SQVTM and CDR2 ANQGSEA. The CDR3 has 13 residues. The CDR3 reads CSVEDVVGSPLHF. CDR3 DNA sequence: TGCAGCGTTGAGGACGTTGTGGGTTCACCCCTCCACTTT.

This clonotype has only a few counts. One end of the junction is discordant with germline, which a read error may explain. This rearrangement joins TRBV4-3 to TRBJ1-1; tentatively, D is TRBD1 (6 bases). CDR1 is LGHNA and CDR2 is YSLEER in the germline V gene. This CDR3 has 15 residues. CDR3 bases: TGTGCCAGCAGTCTAGGGGCACAGGGGAACACTGAAGCTTTCTTT. Its protein is CASSLGAQGNTEAFF.

This clonotype occurred once. One end of the junction is discordant with germline, which a read error may explain. This rearrangement joins TRBV5-1 to TRBJ2-3, with a weak D call TRBD1 (6 bases). From germline, CDR1 is SGHRS and CDR2 YFSETQ. CDR3 size: 13 residues. CDR3 residues: CASSSRDNPPPVF. The CDR3, as DNA: TGCGCCAGCAGCTCACGGGACAATCCTCCCCCTGTCTTT.

This clonotype was detected once. The chain employs TRBV5-1 and TRBJ2-5, with D possibly matching TRBD2 (6 bases). The end of the DNA is better explained by TRBJ2-1, so the J call may be wrong. The germline gives CDR1 SGHRS, CDR2 YFSETQ. CDR3 size: 15 residues. The CDR3 spells CASSLIAVSNNEQFF. CDR3 in DNA: TGCGCCAGCAGCTTGATAGCGGTGTCCAACAATGAGCAGTTCTTC.

V and J are TRBV7-2 and TRBJ2-7; 13 bases match TRBD2. V trimming: 5 bases; J trimming: 6 bases; junction bases outside the gene matches: 7. Looked up from germline, CDR1 is SGHTA and CDR2 is FQGNSA. This CDR3 comprises 15 residues. The CDR3 here is CASSRLAGGPGEQYF. The CDR3 DNA reads TGTGCCAGCAGCCGACTAGCGGGAGGCCCCGGCGAGCAGTACTTC.

This clonotype was detected only a few times. The chain employs TRBV4-1 and TRBJ2-7, with D possibly being TRBD1 (5 bases). V was pared by 3 bases and J by 3 bases, with 12 bases between. Germline V CDR1 and CDR2: MGHRA, YSYEKL. The CDR3 runs 14 residues. In DNA form, the CDR3 reads TGCGCCAGCAGCCAGTCCGAGACAGACTACGAGCAGTACTTC. Amino acids: CASSQSETDYEQYF.

The rearrangement links TRBV4-3 to TRBJ2-7, with 12 bases lining up with TRBD2. This CDR3 region has 16 residues. Per the germline V gene, CDR1 is LGHNA and CDR2 is YSLEER. V shed 1 base, J shed 3 bases, and the junction held 4 bases outside the gene matches. The CDR3, as DNA: TGCGCCAGCAGCCAAGGGAAACTAGCGGGAGGCTACGAGCAGTACTTC. Its translation: CASSQGKLAGGYEQYF.

This clonotype occurred once. The rearrangement links TRBV6-1 to TRBJ1-1; D uncertain. The CDR3 loop spans 17 amino acids. CDR1 and CDR2 (germline): MNHNS, SASEGT. Trimming left V 6 bases short and J 1 base short, with 21 bases between. This chain's CDR3 is CASRRRGTTYANTEAFF. Here the CDR3 DNA reads TGTGCCAGCAGGAGGAGAGGCACGACGTACGCGAACACTGAAGCTTTCTTT.

This rearrangement joins TRBV6-1 to TRBJ1-1; unclear D gene. There are 15 residues in the CDR3. V was pared by 10 bases and J by 1 base, with 19 bases between. The germline gives CDR1 MNHNS, CDR2 SASEGT. The CDR3 bases are TGTGCCACCCATGGGGTATTATTTCGGAACACTGAAGCTTTCTTT. Translated, it gives CATHGVLFRNTEAFF.